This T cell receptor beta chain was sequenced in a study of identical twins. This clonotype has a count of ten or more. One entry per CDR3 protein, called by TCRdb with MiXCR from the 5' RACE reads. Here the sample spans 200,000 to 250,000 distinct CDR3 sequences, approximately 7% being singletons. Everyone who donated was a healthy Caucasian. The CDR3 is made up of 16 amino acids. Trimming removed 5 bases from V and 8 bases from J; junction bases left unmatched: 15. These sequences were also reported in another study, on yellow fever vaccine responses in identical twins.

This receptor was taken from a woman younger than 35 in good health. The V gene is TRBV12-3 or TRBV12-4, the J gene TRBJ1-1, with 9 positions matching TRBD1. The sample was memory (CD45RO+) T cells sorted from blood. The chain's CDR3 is CASSAGTGLLPREAFF. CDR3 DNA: TGTGCCAGCAGTGCCGGGACAGGGCTTCTCCCCAGAGAAGCTTTCTTT.